Presented here are 21 T cell receptor beta chains from one specimen sequenced in a study of CD8+CD57+ T cells in acquired aplastic anemia. Selection for sequencing was limited to patients who had shown CD8+CD57+ cell expansion by flow cytometry. Genomic DNA constituted the template upon which TCR beta VDJ and CDR3 profiling was performed. TCRdb passed the reads through MiXCR, listing each CDR3 protein once. There are about 180,000 distinct CDR3 sequences in the sample; 55% to 65% occur only once, and 42% lies in the top ten. The sequenced sample was sorted CD4+, CD8+, or CD8+CD57+ T cells (not recorded which) from PBMCs. These receptors were obtained from a human donor with aplastic anemia.

On this clonotype: Germline and junction disagree at one end, which may indicate a read error. In DNA form, the CDR3 reads TGTGCCTGCAGCTTAGTACCGGGAGGAGATGGCTACACCTTC. This gives the protein CACSLVPGGDGYTF. The chain links TRBV7-2 to TRBJ1-2; D gene uncertain. The CDR3 length is 14 residues. The germline gives CDR1 SGHTA, CDR2 FQGNSA.

This clonotype was counted a single time. The CDR3 DNA reads as TGTGCCAGCAGTACCCCCATCCATTATCCTAACTATGGCTACACCTTC. Translation gives CASSTPIHYPNYGYTF. This chain uses TRBV12-3 or TRBV12-4 with TRBJ1-2; D unclear. The ends were cut back, 5 bases at V and 0 bases at J, with 16 bases in the middle. The CDR3 is 16 amino acids.

A few counts support this clonotype. The chain employs TRBV19 and TRBJ2-7; D could derive from TRBD1 or TRBD2 (5 bases each). The CDR3 has 13 amino acids. In germline, CDR1 is LNHDA, CDR2 SQIVND (reference sequence). V was clipped by 3 bases and J by 7 bases, with 13 bases between them. The CDR3 DNA follows: TGTGCCAGTAGTATGAGGGACCTGCGGGAGCAGTACTTC. This gives the protein CASSMRDLREQYF.

The CDR3 region is CSASTTGQETQYF. Written as DNA, the CDR3 is TGCAGTGCTAGCACCACTGGCCAAGAGACCCAGTACTTC. The V call is TRBV20-1, the J call TRBJ2-5; D ambiguous. CDR1 is DFQATT and CDR2 is SNEGSKA in the germline V gene (reference sequence). V gave up 3 bases and J gave up 1 base, with 9 bases separating them. The CDR3 runs 13 residues.

The CDR3 sequence: CSARRPAGDYNEQFF. The DNA of the CDR3 is TGCAGTGCTAGGAGGCCAGCAGGGGACTACAATGAGCAGTTCTTC. The gene calls are TRBV20-1 and TRBJ2-1, with D perhaps matching TRBD1 (6 bases). Trimming pared 3 bases from V and 3 bases from J, leaving 15 bases between. The CDR3 totals 15 residues. Germline V gene lookup returns CDR1 DFQATT and CDR2 SNEGSKA (reference sequence).

The chain employs TRBV20-1 and TRBJ2-1; 8 positions agree with TRBD1. Losses at the gene ends were 6 bases for V and 5 bases for J; bases not matched to a gene: 3. Germline CDR1 DFQATT, CDR2 SNEGSKA (reference sequence). The CDR3 sequence is 12 residues long. This CDR3 is CSAGTGHNEQFF. The CDR3 DNA reads as TGCAGTGCCGGGACAGGCCACAATGAGCAGTTCTTC.

The sample holds many counts of this clonotype. The rearrangement joins TRBV7-9 to TRBJ2-3; weak D call: TRBD1 (7 bases). This CDR3 has 17 amino acids. Germline loops: CDR1 SEHNR, CDR2 FQNEAQ (reference sequence). Trimming left V 5 bases short and J 1 base short, with 19 bases between. CDR3 residues: CASSPIYQGGGTDTQYF. CDR3 nucleotide sequence: TGTGCCAGCAGCCCGATCTATCAGGGGGGCGGCACAGATACGCAGTATTTT.

The CDR3 reads CATSDSGVNTEAFF. The CDR3 bases are TGTGCCACCAGTGATTCGGGGGTGAACACTGAAGCTTTCTTT. The chain couples TRBV24-1 to TRBJ1-1, with D tentatively TRBD1 (5 bases). The CDR3 covers 14 residues. From germline, CDR1 is KGHDR and CDR2 SFDVKD. V lost 2 bases and J lost 0, with 6 bases in between.

The rearrangement joins TRBV7-9 to TRBJ2-7, with a possible D match to TRBD1 (6 bases). Trimming took off 8 bases at V and 5 bases at J, with 13 bases between the two ends. The CDR3 has 12 amino acids. The germline CDR1 and CDR2 sequences are SEHNR and FQNEAQ (reference sequence). The CDR3 nucleotides read TGTGCCAGCGGACCTTCAGGGGACGAGCAGTACTTC. This codes for CASGPSGDEQYF. Full variable domain (missing parts from reference TRBV7-9 and TRBJ2-7): DTGVSQNPRHKITKRGQNVTFRCDPISEHNRLYWYRQTLGQGPEFLTYFQNEAQLEKSRLLSDRFSAERPKGSFSTLEIQRTEQGDSAMYLCASGPSGDEQYFGPGTRLTVT.

In DNA form, the CDR3 reads TGTGCCACCACCGGCGGGACAGTGAATGGCTACACCTTC. It translates to CATTGGTVNGYTF. The chain joins TRBV2 to TRBJ1-2, with 7 bases that match TRBD1. From germline, CDR1 is SNHLY and CDR2 FYNNEI. The CDR3 loop spans 13 amino acids. V shed 10 bases, J shed 6 bases, and the junction held 11 bases outside the gene matches.

The table lists this clonotype with a few counts. The chain combines TRBV28 with TRBJ1-2; D is uncertain. Germline CDR1 is MDHEN and CDR2 is SYDVKM. This CDR3 is 14 amino acids long. The V end lost 6 bases, the J end lost 4 bases, and 15 bases lay between the germline ends. The CDR3 sequence: CASSAPQSSYGYTF. DNA of the CDR3: TGTGCCAGCAGCGCCCCTCAAAGCAGCTATGGCTACACCTTC.

This clonotype has a handful of counts. The rearrangement uses TRBV4-1 and TRBJ2-3; the D call may be TRBD1 or TRBD2 (5 bases each). The germline V and J ends were trimmed by 5 bases and 11 bases, with 11 bases remaining between them. Germline V gives CDR1 MGHRA, CDR2 YSYEKL. The CDR3 is 11 amino acids. The CDR3 DNA is TGCGCCAGCAGCACCCGGGGCCTGCAGTATTTT. It is translated as CASSTRGLQYF.

This clonotype showed up just a few times. The CDR3: CASSEQLVARLFF. The CDR3 DNA sequence: TGTGCCAGCAGTGAACAGTTGGTCGCTAGACTGTTTTTT. The chain combines TRBV6-6 with TRBJ1-4; D remains unclear. Germline V gene sequence: CDR1 MNHNY, CDR2 SVGAGI (reference sequence). V lost 5 bases and J lost 13, with 17 bases in between. The CDR3 length is 13 residues.

This clonotype was detected ten times or more. This rearrangement joins TRBV5-1 to TRBJ2-1; D ambiguous. V dropped 2 bases and J dropped 10 bases, with 7 bases sitting between them. The CDR3 has 11 amino acids. Germline CDR1 and CDR2: SGHRS and YFSETQ. In DNA, the CDR3 is TGCGCCAGCAGCTTAACGGACGAGCAGTTCTTC. Translating gives CASSLTDEQFF.

J is TRBJ2-5 and V is TRBV24-1; 10 bases are a match to TRBD1. Germline V gene lookup returns CDR1 KGHDR and CDR2 SFDVKD. The junction had 6 bases not matched to a gene; V was cut back by 1 base and J by 5 bases. This CDR3 region has 16 residues. The CDR3 reads CATSDFGDRGAETQYF. The CDR3, as DNA: TGTGCCACCAGTGATTTTGGGGACAGGGGAGCGGAGACCCAGTACTTC.

The rearrangement uses TRBV24-1 and TRBJ2-6; 7 bases are shared with TRBD1. Per the germline V gene, CDR1 is KGHDR and CDR2 is SFDVKD. With V trimmed by 3 bases and J by 2 bases, 3 bases remained unmatched. CDR3 length: 16 amino acids. The CDR3 DNA reads TGTGCCACCAGTGATCCAGGGGGAGCTGGGGCCAACGTCCTGACTTTC. It codes for CATSDPGGAGANVLTF.

The genes are TRBV12-3 or TRBV12-4 and TRBJ2-3, with D uncertain. V was cut by 6 bases and J by 2 bases, with 12 bases left in between. This CDR3 is 14 amino acids long. Here the CDR3 DNA reads TGTGCCAGCAGGGATCAGCCAGCCACAGATACGCAGTATTTT. Encoded protein: CASRDQPATDTQYF.

The genes are TRBV7-2 and TRBJ2-7; 9 bases line up with TRBD1. Germline V gene data show CDR1 as SGHTA and CDR2 as FQGNSA. Losses at the gene ends were 5 bases for V and 12 bases for J; bases not matched to a gene: 11. The CDR3 loop spans 13 amino acids. CDR3 protein: CASSPGTGWRPYF. CDR3 coding DNA: TGTGCCAGCAGCCCCGGGACAGGGTGGCGACCGTACTTC.

The genes are TRBV11-2 and TRBJ2-1; either TRBD1 or TRBD2 may supply D (6 bases each). V shed 3 bases and J shed 7 bases, with 10 bases lying between them. The CDR3 runs 13 residues. CDR1 is SGHAT, CDR2 FQNNGV, per germline. In nucleotides, the CDR3 is TGTGCCAGCAGCTTGGGGGGCCGGAATGAGCAGTTCTTC. Translation gives CASSLGGRNEQFF.

The V and J genes are TRBV7-8 and TRBJ2-3; the match to TRBD1 covers 9 bases. Germline V lookup: CDR1 SGHVS, CDR2 FQNEAQ. The V and J ends lost 4 bases and 0 bases, in that order; junction bases with no gene match: 5. The CDR3 has 16 amino acids. CDR3 in DNA: TGTGCCAGCAGCTCACTACAGGGGGCTAGCACAGATACGCAGTATTTT. Residues: CASSSLQGASTDTQYF. Full variable domain (missing parts from reference TRBV7-8 and TRBJ2-3): GAGVSQSPRYKVAKRGQDVALRCDPISGHVSLFWYQQALGQGPEFLTYFQNEAQLDKSGLPSDRFFAERPEGSVSTLKIQRTQQEDSAVYLCASSSLQGASTDTQYFGPGTRLTVL.

This clonotype was recorded at least ten times. CDR3 sequence reads: CASSLGQGAGNTIYF. CDR3 nucleotide sequence: TGCGCCAGCAGCTTGGGACAGGGAGCTGGAAACACCATATATTTT. The chain has TRBV5-1 and TRBJ1-3, with 7 bases fitting TRBD1. Looked up from germline, CDR1 is SGHRS and CDR2 is YFSETQ. The CDR3 runs to 15 residues. With V trimmed by 0 bases and J by 2 bases, 2 bases remained unmatched. The full variable domain, rest sourced from reference TRBV5-1 and TRBJ1-3, is KAGVTQTPRYLIKTRGQQVTLSCSPISGHRSVSWYQQTPGQGLQFLFEYFSETQRNKGNFPGRFSGRQFSNSRSEMNVSTLELGDSALYLCASSLGQGAGNTIYFGEGSWLTVV.